This T cell receptor beta chain was observed in a study of beta chain features in type 1 diabetes (dated by TCRdb to 2016 to 2019). Describing the broader study: No differences in mean age, gender distribution, total cell number or subset yield were found between patients and healthy donors. A total of roughly 100 million sorted cells were examined across all samples, and RNA yield correlated strongly with the number of cells per subset. The study compared the TCRB repertoires of sorted circulating CD4+ T cell subsets in recently diagnosed type 1 diabetes patients with those in matched healthy donors. Regulatory and stem cell-like memory subsets were isolated from only 8 patients and 8 healthy donors, whereas naive and central memory subsets came from all 30 or so donors. Overall results and qualifications from the work: Patients with type 1 diabetes made fewer insertions and deleted more nucleotides at VDJ recombination sites, implying thymic rearrangement abnormalities. Only small numbers of individuals were included in the HLA sub-analyses, which left unresolved whether HLA type had any influence on TCRB rearrangement. The naive, central memory and regulatory TCRB repertoires appeared to resemble one another more closely among patients than among healthy donors. In all four CD4+ subsets, TCRB CDR3 length was moderately but significantly shorter in type 1 diabetes patients. PCR might favor shorter templates, but patient and control samples were amplified and corrected together, so any skew would affect both groups equally. Sequencing cDNA rather than genomic DNA could over-represent highly expressing activated cells, although activation and CD3 levels did not differ between groups.

On this clone itself: Its antigen has not been determined. Within one base of it there is no much larger clone, and no base qualities were kept.

The entire isolated RNA was reverse transcribed using the High Capacity cDNA Reverse Transcription Kit, and thus expressed TCRB transcripts were sequenced. Naive, central memory and regulatory T cell samples underwent deep immunoSEQ sequencing, averaging around 4 million total reads per sample. Sorted cells were lysed in RLT buffer, and RNA was extracted using DNase-treated RNeasy Micro or Mini kits according to cell number. To prevent cross-contamination, each cell subset was processed individually, whereas patient and healthy donor samples were processed jointly. The immunoSEQ multiplex PCR was used to amplify TCRB sequences from cDNA, generating 87-bp fragments that spanned the CDR3 region. Sequencing of the amplicons was done on the Illumina HiSeq platform. Turning to the authors' computational methods: Synthetic template baselines were used to correct PCR bias computationally, reads within Hamming distance 2 were collapsed, and singletons that could not be merged were discarded. By aligning reads against IMGT, V, D and J genes, CDR3 length, and insertions or deletions at six rearrangement sites were assigned. Clonotype counts were normalized to sorted cell number within each subset before computing true diversity and Gini coefficients with the tcR R package. The overlap coefficient, calculated on TCRB nucleotide sequences, was used to quantify repertoire sharing. As a proxy for the pre-selection repertoire, out-of-frame TCRB sequences from naive cells were analyzed. TCRdb carries this immuneACCESS record with in-frame sequences only. Its versions omit some clonotypes, under half of them owing to an unresolved V gene in the studies checked, with the rest unexplained. V, J and clone size are taken as reported in that table, and D and trimming were inferred from the DNA itself. This sample lists approximately 470,000 clones; approximately 28% were detected once. In total, the top ten clones hold 0.06% to 0.07% of the sample.

Each donor gave one peripheral blood draw, approximately 100 mL on average, collected into heparinised tubes. A BD FACSAria II was used to sort naive, central memory, regulatory and stem cell-like memory CD4+ T cells with a panel that included CD45RO, CCR7, CD25, CD127, CD95 and CD27. A purity above 98% was achieved for all sorted populations. PBMCs were isolated right away by Lymphoprep density gradient centrifugation and were stained directly, without culture. Samples were stained and sorted in pairs, with one healthy donor and one patient per experiment, so that batch effects were minimized. V gives up 0 bases and J gives up 10 bases, and the segment between their germline ends measures 10 bases. Including cysteine and phenylalanine, the CDR3 has 12 amino acids. Here the CDR3 DNA is all that survives: 36 bases in frame from base 1. CDR1 GTSNPN and CDR2 SVGIG were looked up in the germline V gene (reference sequence).

Sequencing was carried out using naive CD4+ T cells from blood. Interpreted using the paper, the cell subset or site label stands for: true naive CD4+ T cells. Rearrangement joined TRBV30 to TRBJ2-1, with the D gene call left open. This receptor was obtained from a man aged 18-30 years in good health. The DNA sequence follows: TGTGCCTGGAGTGTTCCTCCGACGGAGCAGTTCTTC. This sequence encodes CAWSVPPTEQFF.